The 29 T cell receptor beta chains below were found in one sample sequenced in a study of blood T cell repertoires in COVID-19. TCRdb's copy holds only in-frame clones and misses some; the assay was immunoSEQ multiplex PCR. The table records some 67,000 clones, 87% of them present only once. The material sequenced was peripheral blood. The receptors were sampled from a man aged 50-60 years with active COVID-19.

V is TRBV9 and J is TRBJ2-1, with a possible D match to TRBD1 (7 bases). CDR1 is SGDLS and CDR2 is YYNGEE in the germline V gene. The CDR3 sequence is 14 residues long. The V gene lost 0 bases and the J gene lost 7 bases, with 11 bases spanning the gap. The CDR3 bases are TGTGCCAGCAGCGTAGTGGCAGGGGGGAATGAGCAGTTCTTC. It yields the protein CASSVVAGGNEQFF.

This rearrangement joins TRBV14 to TRBJ2-7; the match to TRBD1 covers 9 bases. The trim removed 0 bases at V and 3 bases at J, leaving 9 bases unmatched. CDR3 length: 17 residues. Germline V gene data show CDR1 as SGHDN and CDR2 as FVKESK. The CDR3: CASSQEGLGQGSYEQYF. In DNA form, the CDR3 reads TGTGCCAGCAGCCAAGAGGGGCTCGGACAGGGGAGCTACGAGCAGTACTTC.

There are a few counts of this clone. This chain uses TRBV10-3 with TRBJ2-7; tentatively, D is TRBD2 (6 bases). Per the germline V gene, CDR1 is ENHRY and CDR2 is SYGVKD. V was trimmed by 6 bases and J by 6 bases, leaving 18 bases between them. The CDR3 covers 14 residues. CDR3 nucleotide sequence: TGTGCCATCAGCCCGGGACTCATCACCGGCGAGCAGTACTTC. It translates to CAISPGLITGEQYF.

This rearrangement joins TRBV10-3 to TRBJ2-6; D ambiguous. Germline CDR1 ENHRY, CDR2 SYGVKD. The V and J ends lost 7 bases and 2 bases respectively, with 15 bases between them. The CDR3 has 16 amino acids. The CDR3 DNA is TGTGCCATCAAGGAACCGACCAGGCCTGGGGCCAACGTCCTGACTTTC. Encoded protein: CAIKEPTRPGANVLTF.

The V call is TRBV24-1, the J call TRBJ2-1, with TRBD1 identical over 8 bases. The trim removed 2 bases at V and 9 bases at J, leaving 2 bases unmatched. This CDR3 spans 13 amino acids. Germline CDR1 and CDR2: KGHDR and SFDVKD. CDR3 sequence reads: CATSDSGQGEQFF. The CDR3 DNA is TGTGCCACCAGTGATTCTGGACAGGGTGAGCAGTTCTTC.

A few counts support this clone. The chain links TRBV18 to TRBJ1-5; 8 bases are shared with TRBD1. The CDR3 contains 19 residues. Germline values: CDR1 KGHSH, CDR2 LQKENI. Trimming at V came to 4 bases and at J to 2 bases, leaving 16 bases not matched to a gene. CDR3 coding DNA: TGTGCCAGCTCACACGACTCCCTTCGACAGGGGAGAGGCAATCAGCCCCAGCATTTT. Translating it yields CASSHDSLRQGRGNQPQHF.

The V call is TRBV16, the J call TRBJ2-1; TRBD1 is a possible D gene (5 bases). Between the trimmed V and J ends, which lost 4 bases and 1 base, there was a span of 11 bases. This CDR3 region has 15 residues. Looked up from germline, CDR1 is KGHSY and CDR2 is FQNENV. CDR3: CASSPSTVSYNEQFF. As DNA, the CDR3 is TGTGCCAGCAGCCCGTCGACAGTTTCCTACAATGAGCAGTTCTTC. The variable domain in full, completed from reference TRBV16 and TRBJ2-1, reads GEEVAQTPKHLVRGEGQKAKLYCAPIKGHSYVFWYQQVLKNEFKFLISFQNENVFDETGMPKERFSAKCLPNSPCSLEIQATKLEDSAVYFCASSPSTVSYNEQFFGPGTRLTVL.

The chain combines TRBV9 with TRBJ2-2, with D maybe TRBD1 (5 bases). Trimming stripped 3 bases from V and 1 base from J, with 10 bases between. The CDR3 is 15 amino acids. Germline assignment: CDR1 SGDLS and CDR2 YYNGEE. CDR3 amino acids: CASSAAGLNTGELFF. The CDR3 coding sequence is TGTGCCAGCAGCGCCGCAGGGTTGAACACCGGGGAGCTGTTTTTT.

CDR3 amino acids: CASSFGSPGDEKLFF. The CDR3 DNA reads TGTGCCAGCAGCTTTGGGAGTCCCGGGGATGAAAAACTGTTTTTT. This chain connects TRBV5-4 to TRBJ1-4; D gene unclear. CDR1 is SGHNT and CDR2 is YYREEE in the germline V gene (reference sequence). The CDR3 runs 15 residues. The V and J ends lost 2 bases and 6 bases respectively, with 14 bases between them.

The rearrangement uses TRBV7-2 and TRBJ2-3, with a tentative D call TRBD2 (5 bases). V shed 2 bases and J shed 1 base, with 7 bases lying between them. The CDR3 sequence is 14 residues long. CDR1 and CDR2 from the germline V gene are SGHTA and FQGNSA. The CDR3, as DNA: TGTGCCAGCAGCTTATTGAGGGGCACAGATACGCAGTATTTT. Translating gives CASSLLRGTDTQYF. The whole variable domain, remainder taken from reference TRBV7-2 and TRBJ2-3, is GAGVSQSPSNKVTEKGKDVELRCDPISGHTALYWYRQSLGQGLEFLIYFQGNSAPDKSGLPSDRFSAERTGGSVSTLTIQRTQQEDSAVYLCASSLLRGTDTQYFGPGTRLTVL.

V usage is TRBV7-9 and J usage is TRBJ2-7; 8 bases fit TRBD1. Germline V gives CDR1 SEHNR, CDR2 FQNEAQ (reference sequence). The CDR3 loop spans 15 amino acids. The trim removed 5 bases at V and 2 bases at J, leaving 8 bases unmatched. CDR3 nucleotides: TGTGCCAGCAGCCCAGACAGGGGCGGGACCTACGAGCAGTACTTC. Its protein product is CASSPDRGGTYEQYF.

Only a few counts were recorded for this clone. The chain employs TRBV27 and TRBJ2-7, with D perhaps matching TRBD2 (5 bases). The germline CDR1 and CDR2 sequences are MNHEY and SMNVEV (reference sequence). V dropped 0 bases and J dropped 7 bases, with 16 bases sitting between them. This CDR3 spans 15 amino acids. CDR3 region: CASSLSAPSPGEQYF. CDR3 bases: TGTGCCAGCAGTTTATCGGCACCTAGCCCGGGGGAGCAGTACTTC.

This clone was observed once. The chain is built from TRBV13 and TRBJ2-2; no firm D call. V lost 4 bases and J 1 base, leaving 7 bases between the germline ends. The germline gives CDR1 PRHDT, CDR2 FYEKMQ (reference sequence). The CDR3 is 14 amino acids. This CDR3 reads CASSSRVNTGELFF. The CDR3 nucleotides are TGTGCCAGCAGCTCCCGGGTGAACACCGGGGAGCTGTTTTTT.

The chain combines TRBV25-1 with TRBJ2-3, with 10 nucleotides matching TRBD2. Germline trimming cut 2 bases from V and 5 bases from J; bases unmatched to any gene: 4. The germline V gene encodes CDR1 MGHDK and CDR2 SYGVNS. This CDR3 contains 15 residues. CDR3 in amino acids: CASSESGRAIDTQYF. In DNA form, the CDR3 reads TGTGCCAGCAGTGAAAGCGGGAGGGCCATAGATACGCAGTATTTT.

This chain joins TRBV6-5 and TRBJ2-3; D is ambiguous. Trimming took 0 bases from V and 3 from J, leaving 10 bases between them. The CDR3 spans 15 residues. Germline CDR1 is MNHEY and CDR2 is SVGAGI. The CDR3 DNA sequence: TGTGCCAGCAGTTACTCTGGGCAGTCAACAGATACGCAGTATTTT. Translating gives CASSYSGQSTDTQYF.

J is TRBJ1-1 and V is TRBV4-2, with TRBD1 identical over 7 bases. CDR3 length: 17 residues. The V gene end was trimmed by 3 bases and the J gene end by 1 base; junction bases not matched to a gene: 11. Looked up from germline, CDR1 is LGHNA and CDR2 is YNFKEQ. CDR3 DNA sequence: TGTGCCAGCAGCCATCTACAGGGGCGGGACGGGAACACTGAAGCTTTCTTT. Protein product: CASSHLQGRDGNTEAFF.

The chain recombines TRBV3-1 (or the pseudogene TRBV3-2) with TRBJ2-5; the match to TRBD2 covers 8 bases. Looked up from germline, CDR1 is LGHDT and CDR2 is YNNKEL (reference sequence). Unmatched junction bases numbered 1, after V lost 2 bases and J lost 5 bases. This CDR3 is built from 13 residues. In nucleotides, the CDR3 is TGTGCCAGCAGCCAACGGGGGGGGGAGACCCAGTACTTC. Protein sequence: CASSQRGGETQYF.

This clone has just a few counts. The chain carries TRBV21-1 and TRBJ2-3; the table's D call, TRBD2, has no DNA check behind it. TRBV21-1 is recorded as a pseudogene. The CDR3 consists of 19 residues. The CDR3 protein is CASSTPGTSGRAVADTQYF. DNA of the CDR3: TGTGCCAGCAGCACCCCCGGGACTAGCGGGAGGGCCGTTGCAGATACGCAGTATTTT.

The chain links TRBV18 to TRBJ2-1; a weak D match, TRBD2 (5 bases). V lost 3 bases and J 7 bases, leaving 7 bases between the germline ends. From germline, CDR1 is KGHSH and CDR2 LQKENI. The CDR3 sequence is 12 residues long. This CDR3 reads CASSPTRNEQFF. As DNA, the CDR3 is TGTGCCAGCTCACCCACTAGGAATGAGCAGTTCTTC.

The chain has TRBV7-2 and TRBJ2-1; 7 positions match TRBD2. Trimming cost V 3 bases and J 3 bases; bases outside gene matches: 8. Germline-derived CDR1 and CDR2 are SGHTA and FQGNSA. The CDR3 extends over 16 amino acids. For the CDR3, the DNA is TGTGCCAGCAGCTTCTCAATTGGGGGGGGCTACAATGAGCAGTTCTTC. This translates into CASSFSIGGGYNEQFF. The full variable domain, rest sourced from reference TRBV7-2 and TRBJ2-1, is GAGVSQSPSNKVTEKGKDVELRCDPISGHTALYWYRQSLGQGLEFLIYFQGNSAPDKSGLPSDRFSAERTGGSVSTLTIQRTQQEDSAVYLCASSFSIGGGYNEQFFGPGTRLTVL.

V and J are TRBV18 and TRBJ1-4; weak D call: TRBD1 (6 bases). The CDR3 runs to 16 residues. Trimming stripped 2 bases from V and 4 bases from J, with 14 bases between. CDR1 and CDR2 (germline): KGHSH, LQKENI. The CDR3, as DNA: TGTGCCAGCTCACCAAGTATTCAGGGGTTTAATGAAAAACTGTTTTTT. Its translation is CASSPSIQGFNEKLFF.

This sequence joins TRBV4-3 and TRBJ2-1; D is unresolved. The CDR3 length is 15 residues. In germline, CDR1 is LGHNA, CDR2 YSLEER. The V end was cut by 0 bases, the J end by 2 bases, with 8 bases between. CDR3 DNA: TGCGCCAGCAGCCAAGAAGTGCCGGCCTACAATGAGCAGTTCTTC. This encodes CASSQEVPAYNEQFF.

This clone was detected only a few times. The chain has TRBV24-1 and TRBJ2-3, with 8 bases that match TRBD2. V lost 4 bases, J lost 6 bases, and 8 bases stayed unmatched. Looked up from germline, CDR1 is KGHDR and CDR2 is SFDVKD. CDR3 length equals 15 residues. Written as DNA, the CDR3 is TGTGCCACCAGTGACGGGGGGGTCTGGGCGGATACGCAGTATTTT. Its translation: CATSDGGVWADTQYF.

This clone was detected only once. The chain carries TRBV5-5 and TRBJ1-5; D not certain. CDR1 is SGHKS and CDR2 is YYEKEE in the germline V gene (reference sequence). This CDR3 region has 14 residues. Trimming pared 4 bases from V and 5 bases from J, leaving 13 bases between. In nucleotides, the CDR3 is TGTGCCAGCAGCCTAATTCCCAATGATCAGCCCCAGCATTTT. It is translated as CASSLIPNDQPQHF.

The chain joins TRBV10-1 to TRBJ2-2; 9 bases map to TRBD1. Trimming cost V 6 bases and J 5 bases; bases outside gene matches: 7. The germline V gene has CDR1 WNHNN and CDR2 SYGVQD (reference sequence). This CDR3 comprises 15 residues. The CDR3 sequence is CASRSGQGRTGELFF. The CDR3 nucleotides are TGCGCCAGCAGATCTGGACAGGGGAGGACCGGGGAGCTGTTTTTT.

CDR3 DNA: TGTGCCAGCAGTTCCCCTCAGGGTGGTTACGAGCAGTACTTC. Its protein product is CASSSPQGGYEQYF. This chain uses TRBV6-5 with TRBJ2-7; the D gene is possibly TRBD1 (5 bases). Per germline, CDR1 MNHEY and CDR2 SVGAGI. The CDR3 consists of 14 residues. With 4 bases removed from V and 4 bases from J, the gap between germline ends came to 14 bases.

The CDR3 here is CARQGGYSGNTIYF. The CDR3 bases are TGTGCCAGACAAGGGGGTTACTCTGGAAACACCATATATTTT. The chain couples TRBV2 to TRBJ1-3; D is perhaps TRBD1 (6 bases). This CDR3 is built from 14 residues. Germline values: CDR1 SNHLY, CDR2 FYNNEI. Trimming removed 9 bases from V and 0 bases from J, with 12 bases in between.

The chain joins TRBV7-2 to TRBJ2-7, with TRBD2 matching over 8 bases. The V gene end was trimmed by 2 bases and the J gene end by 3 bases; junction bases not matched to a gene: 6. The CDR3 is 15 residues long. The V gene's germline CDR1 is SGHTA and CDR2 FQGNSA. The chain's CDR3 is CASSLPSSGSYEQYF. DNA for the CDR3: TGTGCCAGCAGCTTACCATCCAGCGGGAGCTACGAGCAGTACTTC. Drawing the rest from reference TRBV7-2 and TRBJ2-7, the complete variable domain is GAGVSQSPSNKVTEKGKDVELRCDPISGHTALYWYRQSLGQGLEFLIYFQGNSAPDKSGLPSDRFSAERTGGSVSTLTIQRTQQEDSAVYLCASSLPSSGSYEQYFGPGTRLTVT.

V and J are TRBV11-3 and TRBJ2-5; 7 bases agree with TRBD1. The germline gives CDR1 SGHNT, CDR2 YENEEA. V gave up 4 bases and J gave up 2 bases; unmatched junction bases: 4. CDR3 length: 14 residues. The CDR3 protein is CASSSVRGQETQYF. Here the CDR3 DNA reads TGTGCCAGCAGCTCTGTCAGGGGGCAAGAGACCCAGTACTTC.